This T cell receptor beta chain originates from a study of T-cell reconstitution after alpha-beta-depleted transplantation in children. Construction of the TCRbeta library involved unique molecular identifiers. TCRdb analysed the PCR reads with MiXCR anew, one entry per CDR3 protein. The data show 500,000 or so distinct CDR3 sequences, with around a third seen just once and approximately 2.3% held by the top ten. The TCR sequence derives from a human donor who donated a stem cell graft to a child with aplastic anemia. Sequencing used PBMCs from the stem cell graft donor, obtained from the stem cell graft.

The CDR3 DNA reads as TGCGCCAGCAGCAAGACAGGGACCAATCAGCCCCAGCATTTT. Its translation: CASSKTGTNQPQHF. This rearrangement joins TRBV5-1 to TRBJ1-5; 7 nucleotides line up with TRBD1. CDR1 SGHRS and CDR2 YFSETQ come from the germline V gene. CDR3 length: 14 residues. Losses at the gene ends were 4 bases for V and 3 bases for J; bases not matched to a gene: 4.